This T cell receptor (beta chain) was identified during a study of vaccination and CD4 T cells after COVID-19. Study context: Nasal swab PCR showed SARS-CoV-2 in convalescent patients, some ten with mild and one with severe disease.

Specified treatment: approximately 9-day PBMC culture with coronavirus spike peptide pools or control peptides (ViraFEST assay). Using peptide pools, antigen-specific T cells were expanded in ViraFEST before TCRs were sequenced. An Oncomine TCR Beta short-read assay was used to sequence the DNA from cultured CD4+ T cells. MiXCR was run by TCRdb on the PCR reads, yielding one entry per CDR3 protein. The table includes roughly 14,000 distinct CDR3 sequences, about 53% detected once. CDR1 is SGHTA, CDR2 FQGNSA, per germline. This CDR3 contains 13 residues. Trimming left V 0 bases short and J 1 base short, with 3 bases between. As concerns this clonotype: Its specificity is not known. The conserved final phenylalanine or tryptophan is absent from the CDR3, which likely points to a read error.

The sample consisted of CD4+ T cells from blood, cultured in vitro, taken before SARS-CoV-2 vaccination. The receptor's source is a human donor who had recovered from COVID-19. The chain has TRBV7-2 and TRBJ2-5; no clear D gene. In DNA form, the CDR3 reads TGTGCCAGCAGCTTAGCGTCCCAAGAGACCCAGTACCTC. It translates to CASSLASQETQYL.